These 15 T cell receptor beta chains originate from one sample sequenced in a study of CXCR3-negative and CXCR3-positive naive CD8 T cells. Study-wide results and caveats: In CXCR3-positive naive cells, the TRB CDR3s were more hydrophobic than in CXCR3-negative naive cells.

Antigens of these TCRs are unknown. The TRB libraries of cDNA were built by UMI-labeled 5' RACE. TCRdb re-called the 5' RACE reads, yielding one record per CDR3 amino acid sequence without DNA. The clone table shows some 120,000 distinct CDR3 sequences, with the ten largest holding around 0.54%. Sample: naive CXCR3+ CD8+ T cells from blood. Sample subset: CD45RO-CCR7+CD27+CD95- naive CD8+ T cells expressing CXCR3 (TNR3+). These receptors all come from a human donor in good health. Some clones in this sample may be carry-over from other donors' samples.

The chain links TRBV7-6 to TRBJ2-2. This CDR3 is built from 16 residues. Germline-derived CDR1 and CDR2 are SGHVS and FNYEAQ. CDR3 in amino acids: CASSLERVENTGELFF.

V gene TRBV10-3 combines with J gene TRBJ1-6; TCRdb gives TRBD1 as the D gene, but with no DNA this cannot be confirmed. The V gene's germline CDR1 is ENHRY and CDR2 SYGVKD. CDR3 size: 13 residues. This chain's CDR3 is CAISPGHNSPLHF.

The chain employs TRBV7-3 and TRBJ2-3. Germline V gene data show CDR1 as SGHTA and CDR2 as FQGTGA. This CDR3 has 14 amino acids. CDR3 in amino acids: CASETGSITDTQYF.

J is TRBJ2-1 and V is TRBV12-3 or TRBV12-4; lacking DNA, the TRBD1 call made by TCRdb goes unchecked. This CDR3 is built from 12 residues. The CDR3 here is CASSMTDSEQFF.

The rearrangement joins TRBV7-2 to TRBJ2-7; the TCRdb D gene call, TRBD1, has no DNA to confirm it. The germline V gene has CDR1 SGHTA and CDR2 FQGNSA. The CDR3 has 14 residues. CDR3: CASSAPAWSYEQYF.

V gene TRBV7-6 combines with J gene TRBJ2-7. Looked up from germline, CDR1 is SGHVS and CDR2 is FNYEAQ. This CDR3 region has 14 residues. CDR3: CASSLRPHSYEQYF.

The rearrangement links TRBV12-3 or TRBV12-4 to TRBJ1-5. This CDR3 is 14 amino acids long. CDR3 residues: CASSFSDSNQPQHF.

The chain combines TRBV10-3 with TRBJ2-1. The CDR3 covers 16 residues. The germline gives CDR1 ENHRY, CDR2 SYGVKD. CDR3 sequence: CAISESGSRSYNERFF.

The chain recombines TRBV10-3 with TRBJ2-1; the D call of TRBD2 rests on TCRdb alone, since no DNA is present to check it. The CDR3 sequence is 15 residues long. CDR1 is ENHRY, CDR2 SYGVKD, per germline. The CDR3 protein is CAISEKEGEGNEQFF.

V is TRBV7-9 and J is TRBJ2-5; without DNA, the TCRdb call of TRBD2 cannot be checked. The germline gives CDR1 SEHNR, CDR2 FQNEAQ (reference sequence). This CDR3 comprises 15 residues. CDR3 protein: CASSPTSGGEETQYF.

CDR3 region: CASSSGLREVGANEQFF. The genes are TRBV13 and TRBJ2-1; absent DNA, TCRdb's TRBD1 call cannot be checked. CDR1 PRHDT and CDR2 FYEKMQ come from the germline V gene (reference sequence). The CDR3 loop spans 17 amino acids.

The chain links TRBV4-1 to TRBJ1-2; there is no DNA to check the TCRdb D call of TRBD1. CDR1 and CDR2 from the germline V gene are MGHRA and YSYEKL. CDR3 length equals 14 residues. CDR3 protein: CASSQVPRNYGYTF.

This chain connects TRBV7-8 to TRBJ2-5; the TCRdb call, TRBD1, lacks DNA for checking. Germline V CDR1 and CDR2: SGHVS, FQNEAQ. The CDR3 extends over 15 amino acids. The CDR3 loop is CASSLRGGSGETQYF.

CDR3 region: CASSPKEQGASGYTF. This chain joins TRBV4-3 and TRBJ1-2; checking the TCRdb D call of TRBD1 is not possible without DNA. The germline V gene has CDR1 LGHNA and CDR2 YSLEER. The CDR3 loop spans 15 amino acids.

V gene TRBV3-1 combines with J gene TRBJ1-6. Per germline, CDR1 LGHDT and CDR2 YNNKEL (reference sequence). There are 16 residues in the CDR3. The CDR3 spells CASSLDWEANYSPLHF.